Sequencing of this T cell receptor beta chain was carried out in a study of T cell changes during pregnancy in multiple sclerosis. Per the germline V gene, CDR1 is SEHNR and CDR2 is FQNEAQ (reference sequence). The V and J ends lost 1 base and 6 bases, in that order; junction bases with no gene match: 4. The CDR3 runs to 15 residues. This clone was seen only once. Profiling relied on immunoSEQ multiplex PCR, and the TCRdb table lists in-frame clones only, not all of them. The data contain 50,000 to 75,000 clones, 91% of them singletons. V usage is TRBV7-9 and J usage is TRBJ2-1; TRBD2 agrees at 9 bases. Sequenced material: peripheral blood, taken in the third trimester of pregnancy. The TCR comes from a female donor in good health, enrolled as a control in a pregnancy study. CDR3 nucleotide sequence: TGTGCCAGCAGCTTAGTAGCGGGAGCCCCCAATGAGCAGTTCTTC. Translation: CASSLVAGAPNEQFF.